Below are 21 T cell receptor beta chains sequenced from a single sample in a study of OX40 agonist ivuxolimab in advanced cancers. The method was immunoSEQ multiplex PCR; TCRdb's version includes in-frame clones alone and lacks a portion of them. The sample carries around 120,000 clones, approximately 90% recorded once. Sequenced material: CD4+ or CD8+ T cells sorted from blood, taken in a trial of the OX40 agonist ivuxolimab. Every receptor here comes from an adult with an advanced solid tumor such as melanoma, head and neck, liver or kidney cancer.

This chain uses TRBV30 with TRBJ1-1, with D unclear. Germline-derived CDR1 and CDR2 are GTSNPN and SVGIG (reference sequence). CDR3 length equals 14 residues. Trimming shortened V by 0 bases and J by 0 bases, and 8 bases separated the two germline ends. This chain's CDR3 is CAWSVRTVNTEAFF. The CDR3 nucleotides are TGTGCCTGGAGTGTACGCACAGTGAACACTGAAGCTTTCTTT.

This chain joins TRBV15 and TRBJ2-3, with D unresolved. The CDR3 extends over 12 amino acids. Germline CDR1 is LNHNV and CDR2 is YYDKDF (reference sequence). The V end lost 3 bases, the J end lost 5 bases, and 6 bases lay between the germline ends. The CDR3 DNA is TGTGCCACCAGCAGGGAAGGAGATACGCAGTATTTT. Amino acid sequence: CATSREGDTQYF. Complete variable domain (other parts from reference TRBV15 and TRBJ2-3): DAMVIQNPRYQVTQFGKPVTLSCSQTLNHNVMYWYQQKSSQAPKLLFHYYDKDFNNEADTPDNFQSRRPNTSFCFLDIRSPGLGDTAMYLCATSREGDTQYFGPGTRLTVL.

J is TRBJ2-5 and V is TRBV6-4; tentative D call: TRBD1 (6 bases). Germline V gene data show CDR1 as MRHNA and CDR2 as SNTAGT. This CDR3 has 17 residues. V was cut by 4 bases and J by 5 bases, with 23 bases left in between. The CDR3 region has the DNA TGTGCCAGCAGTGCCCCAAATCAAGGGGGATTTGGTGAGACCCAGTACTTC. Protein sequence: CASSAPNQGGFGETQYF.

V gene TRBV6-5 combines with J gene TRBJ2-2; D ambiguous. The CDR3 spans 13 residues. The V end lost 7 bases, the J end lost 3 bases, and 9 bases lay between the germline ends. The V gene's germline CDR1 is MNHEY and CDR2 SVGAGI. CDR3 in amino acids: CASIIQHTGELFF. The CDR3 nucleotides are TGTGCCAGCATCATACAGCACACCGGGGAGCTGTTTTTT.

The V call is TRBV6-1, the J call TRBJ2-5; D gene ambiguous. The CDR3 sequence is 15 residues long. V lost 7 bases and J 2 bases, leaving 17 bases between the germline ends. Germline CDR1 and CDR2: MNHNS and SASEGT. CDR3 in amino acids: CASNTIPGPQETQYF. The CDR3 DNA is TGTGCCAGCAACACTATACCCGGGCCTCAAGAGACCCAGTACTTC.

V is TRBV18 and J is TRBJ2-7, with a weak D call TRBD2 (6 bases). Looked up from germline, CDR1 is KGHSH and CDR2 is LQKENI. This CDR3 has 16 residues. With 3 bases removed from V and 4 bases from J, the gap between germline ends came to 19 bases. The CDR3 protein is CASSPQEGYGGYEQYF. DNA for the CDR3: TGTGCCAGCTCACCTCAAGAGGGGTACGGGGGTTACGAGCAGTACTTC.

V and J are TRBV4-3 and TRBJ1-1; D is possibly TRBD1 (6 bases). The CDR3 is 15 amino acids. CDR1 is LGHNA and CDR2 is YSLEER in the germline V gene. V was cut by 1 base and J by 1 base, with 10 bases left in between. CDR3 amino acids: CASSQAVGGNTEAFF. The CDR3 DNA reads as TGCGCCAGCAGCCAAGCCGTAGGGGGGAACACTGAAGCTTTCTTT.

The chain's CDR3 is CASSLRDYQETQYF. CDR3 nucleotide sequence: TGTGCCAGCAGTCTACGGGACTATCAAGAGACCCAGTACTTC. This sequence joins TRBV6-5 and TRBJ2-5, with 7 positions matching TRBD2. Germline V gives CDR1 MNHEY, CDR2 SVGAGI. The J segment lost 2 bases and the V segment lost 5 bases, leaving 5 bases of the junction unmatched. The CDR3 contains 14 residues.

The CDR3, as DNA: TGTGCCAGCAGCTTAAATCAGGGGAACACCTACGAGCAGTACTTC. This translates into CASSLNQGNTYEQYF. The chain links TRBV7-6 to TRBJ2-7; possibly TRBD1 for D (6 bases). This CDR3 spans 15 amino acids. CDR1 SGHVS and CDR2 FNYEAQ come from the germline V gene. V gave up 2 bases and J gave up 2 bases, with 13 bases separating them.

V and J are TRBV7-8 and TRBJ2-3, with 9 bases aligning to TRBD2. V was clipped by 3 bases and J by 11 bases; unmatched bases: 6. Germline assignment: CDR1 SGHVS and CDR2 FQNEAQ. This CDR3 spans 13 amino acids. The CDR3 DNA reads TGTGCCAGCAGCTTCCCCCTAGCGGGGAAGCAGTATTTT. It yields the protein CASSFPLAGKQYF.

The J gene is TRBJ2-5, the V gene TRBV9, with D unclear. The V gene lost 0 bases and the J gene lost 4 bases, with 7 bases spanning the gap. The CDR3 sequence is 13 residues long. Germline CDR1 SGDLS, CDR2 YYNGEE. The CDR3 bases are TGTGCCAGCAGCGTAGAGGGTAGAGAGACCCAGTACTTC. This encodes CASSVEGRETQYF.

The chain combines TRBV2 with TRBJ1-2, with TRBD1 matching over 7 bases. Looked up from germline, CDR1 is SNHLY and CDR2 is FYNNEI. V dropped 6 bases and J dropped 3; count of bases not matched to a gene: 4. The CDR3 totals 13 residues. The CDR3 loop reads CASSQGTDYGYTF. In nucleotides, the CDR3 is TGTGCCAGCAGCCAGGGGACAGACTATGGCTACACCTTC.

The chain links TRBV2 to TRBJ2-5; D ambiguous. Looked up from germline, CDR1 is SNHLY and CDR2 is FYNNEI. Trimming took 8 bases from V and 5 from J, leaving 9 bases between them. The CDR3 has 11 residues. CDR3 region: CASLMGETQYF. CDR3 coding DNA: TGTGCCAGCCTCATGGGGGAGACCCAGTACTTC.

The chain carries TRBV28 and TRBJ2-5; 7 bases align to TRBD1. The CDR3 runs 16 residues. Germline-derived CDR1 and CDR2 are MDHEN and SYDVKM. Trimming at V came to 6 bases and at J to 1 base, leaving 11 bases not matched to a gene. The CDR3: CASSPVDRTSQETQYF. The CDR3 coding sequence is TGTGCCAGCAGCCCCGTGGACAGGACCTCCCAAGAGACCCAGTACTTC.

About this clone itself: This same CDR3 is encoded by further DNA sequences in the sample. The chain recombines TRBV5-1 with TRBJ2-7; maybe TRBD1 (7 bases). The germline CDR1 and CDR2 sequences are SGHRS and YFSETQ. This CDR3 region has 15 residues. Between the trimmed V and J ends, which lost 1 base and 2 bases, there was a span of 13 bases. The CDR3 DNA is TGCGCCAGCAGCTTGAGCCAGGGGGGAACCTACGAGCAGTACTTC. Amino acid sequence: CASSLSQGGTYEQYF.

The chain combines TRBV18 with TRBJ1-2; a possible D gene is TRBD1 (5 bases). Deletions cut 4 bases from V and 3 bases from J, with 6 bases between. This CDR3 is built from 12 residues. Germline V lookup: CDR1 KGHSH, CDR2 LQKENI. The CDR3 reads CASSRGYYGYTF. Here the CDR3 DNA reads TGTGCCAGCTCACGGGGGTACTATGGCTACACCTTC.

The CDR3 DNA reads as TGTGCCAGCTGTAGGGGGGTTACAACTAATGAAAAACTGTTTTTT. Its translation: CASCRGVTTNEKLFF. The chain joins TRBV6-5 to TRBJ1-4; D is perhaps TRBD1 (6 bases). CDR3 size: 15 residues. The V gene lost 8 bases and the J gene lost 0 bases, with 13 bases spanning the gap. Germline CDR1 reads MNHEY; CDR2 reads SVGAGI.

A single count supports this clone. The chain carries TRBV28 and TRBJ2-4, with 9 bases aligning to TRBD1. After removal of 2 bases from V and 7 bases from J, the junction contained 0 bases not matched to a gene. This CDR3 region has 13 residues. Germline assignment: CDR1 MDHEN and CDR2 SYDVKM. CDR3: CASSLDRGNIQYF. Written as DNA, the CDR3 is TGTGCCAGCAGTTTAGACAGGGGGAACATTCAGTACTTC.

A single count supports this clone. This chain links TRBV5-1 with TRBJ2-7; 8 bases match TRBD1. From germline, CDR1 is SGHRS and CDR2 YFSETQ. The CDR3 has 15 amino acids. The ends lost 0 bases at V and 6 bases at J; junction bases unmatched: 8. DNA for the CDR3: TGCGCCAGCAGCTTGGTTTTTCAGGGGGCCCGCGAGCAGTACTTC. It yields the protein CASSLVFQGAREQYF.

The gene calls are TRBV30 and TRBJ2-1; D possibly corresponds to TRBD1 (6 bases). CDR1 and CDR2 (germline): GTSNPN, SVGIG (reference sequence). With 0 bases removed from V and 6 bases from J, the gap between germline ends came to 15 bases. This CDR3 has 15 residues. The CDR3 protein is CAWSVLQGLGNEQFF. The CDR3 bases are TGTGCCTGGAGTGTACTACAGGGTTTGGGCAATGAGCAGTTCTTC.

The chain combines TRBV27 with TRBJ2-1; 10 nucleotides match TRBD2. The CDR3 has 15 residues. The germline V gene has CDR1 MNHEY and CDR2 SMNVEV (reference sequence). Trimming removed 3 bases from V and 5 bases from J; junction bases left unmatched: 4. This CDR3 reads CASSFFLAGDNEQFF. Here the CDR3 DNA reads TGTGCCAGCAGTTTCTTTCTAGCGGGGGACAATGAGCAGTTCTTC.